This T cell receptor (beta chain) is drawn from a study of blood T cell repertoires in COVID-19. Study-wide background: There were acute and convalescent COVID-19 samples, and they came from the United States, Italy and Spain. Sources were T cells, B-cell-depleted T cells, or PBMCs; the material itself was cDNA or gDNA.

The authors' processing: Amplifying reference gene primers gave estimates of nucleated cell counts. Produced via immunoSEQ multiplex PCR; TCRdb's table is partial and in-frame only. D and trimming come from the DNA, and the V and J calls and clone size come from that table. The repertoire consists of about 400,000 clones, with about 88% occurring once and the leading ten covering under 3%. This CDR3 region has 16 residues. Germline assignment: CDR1 SGHRS and CDR2 YFSETQ. The junction had 6 bases not matched to a gene; V was cut back by 0 bases and J by 1 base. This clone has only a few counts. The material sequenced was peripheral blood. The rearrangement links TRBV5-1 to TRBJ1-1; 7 positions match TRBD1. This clonotype was sampled from a human donor in a cohort sampled during active COVID-19. The CDR3 nucleotides are TGCGCCAGCAGCTTGGTTTTAGGGACAGCGAACACTGAAGCTTTCTTT. This codes for CASSLVLGTANTEAFF.